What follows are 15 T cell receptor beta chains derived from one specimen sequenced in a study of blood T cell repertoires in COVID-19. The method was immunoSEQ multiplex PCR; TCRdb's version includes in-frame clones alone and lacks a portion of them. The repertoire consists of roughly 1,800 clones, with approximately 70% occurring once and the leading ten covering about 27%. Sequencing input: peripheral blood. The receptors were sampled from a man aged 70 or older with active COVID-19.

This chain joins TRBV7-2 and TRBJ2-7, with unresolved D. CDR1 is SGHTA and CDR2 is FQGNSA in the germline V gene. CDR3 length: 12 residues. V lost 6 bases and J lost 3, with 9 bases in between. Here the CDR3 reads CASRSSGYEQYF. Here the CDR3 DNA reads TGTGCCAGCAGGTCCTCAGGCTACGAGCAGTACTTC.

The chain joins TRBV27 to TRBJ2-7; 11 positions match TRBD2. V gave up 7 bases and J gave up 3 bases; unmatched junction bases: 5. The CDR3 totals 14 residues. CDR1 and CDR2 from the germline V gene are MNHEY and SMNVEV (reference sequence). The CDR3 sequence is CASMGGTSGYEQYF. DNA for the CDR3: TGTGCCAGCATGGGGGGGACTAGCGGCTACGAGCAGTACTTC.

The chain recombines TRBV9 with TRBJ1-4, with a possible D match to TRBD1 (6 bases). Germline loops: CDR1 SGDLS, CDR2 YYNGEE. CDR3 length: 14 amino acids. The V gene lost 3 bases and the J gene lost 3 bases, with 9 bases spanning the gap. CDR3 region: CASSGRTANEKLFF. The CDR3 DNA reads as TGTGCCAGCAGCGGACGGACAGCTAATGAAAAACTGTTTTTT.

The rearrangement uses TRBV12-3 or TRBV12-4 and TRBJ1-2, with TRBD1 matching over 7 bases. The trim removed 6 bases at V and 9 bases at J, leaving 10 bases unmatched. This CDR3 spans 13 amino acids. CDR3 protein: CASRDDREMSYTF. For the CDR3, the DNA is TGTGCCAGCAGGGACGACAGGGAGATGAGCTACACCTTC.

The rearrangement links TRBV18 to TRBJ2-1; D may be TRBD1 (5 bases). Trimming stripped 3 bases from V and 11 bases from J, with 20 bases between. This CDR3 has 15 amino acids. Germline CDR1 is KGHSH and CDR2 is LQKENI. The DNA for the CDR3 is TGTGCCAGCTCACCGGAAGACGACCCCTCAGGGCAGCAGTTCTTC. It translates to CASSPEDDPSGQQFF.

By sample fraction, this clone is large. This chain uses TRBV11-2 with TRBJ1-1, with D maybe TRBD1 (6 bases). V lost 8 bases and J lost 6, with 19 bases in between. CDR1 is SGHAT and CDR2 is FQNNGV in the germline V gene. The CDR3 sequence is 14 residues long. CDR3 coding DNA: TGTGCCAGCGTATTGACCAGGGGTTTCTCTGAAGCTTTCTTT. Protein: CASVLTRGFSEAFF.

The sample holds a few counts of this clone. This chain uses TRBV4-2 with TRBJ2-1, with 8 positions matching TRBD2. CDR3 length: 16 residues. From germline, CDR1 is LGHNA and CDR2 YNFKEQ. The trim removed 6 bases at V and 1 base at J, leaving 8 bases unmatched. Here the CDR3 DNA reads TGTGCCAGCAGGCAGGAAACTAGCGGTTCCTACAATGAGCAGTTCTTC. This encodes CASRQETSGSYNEQFF.

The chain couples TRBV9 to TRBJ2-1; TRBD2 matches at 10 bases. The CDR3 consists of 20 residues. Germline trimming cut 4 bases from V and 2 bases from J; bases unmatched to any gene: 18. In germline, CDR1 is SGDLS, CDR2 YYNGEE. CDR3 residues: CASSFPRGLRLAGAYNEQFF. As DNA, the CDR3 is TGTGCCAGCAGCTTCCCGAGGGGGCTGAGACTAGCGGGCGCCTACAATGAGCAGTTCTTC.

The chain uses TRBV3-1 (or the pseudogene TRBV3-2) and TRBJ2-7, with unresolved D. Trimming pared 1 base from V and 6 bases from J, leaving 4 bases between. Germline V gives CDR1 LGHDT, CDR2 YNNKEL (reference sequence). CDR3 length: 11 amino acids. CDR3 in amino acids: CASSQASEQYF. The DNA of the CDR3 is TGTGCCAGCAGCCAAGCTAGCGAGCAGTACTTC.

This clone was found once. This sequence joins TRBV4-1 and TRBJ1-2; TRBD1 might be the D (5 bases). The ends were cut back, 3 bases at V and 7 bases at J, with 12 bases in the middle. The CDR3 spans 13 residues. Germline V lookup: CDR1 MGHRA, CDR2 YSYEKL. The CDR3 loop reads CASSQGGSPGYTF. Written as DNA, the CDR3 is TGCGCCAGCAGCCAGGGGGGTTCACCTGGCTACACCTTC.

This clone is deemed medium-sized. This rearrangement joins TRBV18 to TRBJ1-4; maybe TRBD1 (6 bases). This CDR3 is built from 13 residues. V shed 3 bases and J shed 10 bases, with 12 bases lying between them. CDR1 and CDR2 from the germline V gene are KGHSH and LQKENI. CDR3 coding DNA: TGTGCCAGCTCACCCGACGGGGGGCGAAAACTGTTTTTT. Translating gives CASSPDGGRKLFF. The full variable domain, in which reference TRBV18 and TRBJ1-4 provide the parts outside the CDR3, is NAGVMQNPRHLVRRRGQEARLRCSPMKGHSHVYWYRQLPEEGLKFMVYLQKENIIDESGMPKERFSAEFPKEGPSILRIQQVVRGDSAAYFCASSPDGGRKLFFGSGTQLSVL.

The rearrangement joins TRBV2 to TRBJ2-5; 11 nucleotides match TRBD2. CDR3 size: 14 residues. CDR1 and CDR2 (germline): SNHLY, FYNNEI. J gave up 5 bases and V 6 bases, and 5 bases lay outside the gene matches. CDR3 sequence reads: CASRRSGGAETQYF. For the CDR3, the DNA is TGTGCCAGCAGGCGTAGCGGGGGGGCCGAGACCCAGTACTTC.

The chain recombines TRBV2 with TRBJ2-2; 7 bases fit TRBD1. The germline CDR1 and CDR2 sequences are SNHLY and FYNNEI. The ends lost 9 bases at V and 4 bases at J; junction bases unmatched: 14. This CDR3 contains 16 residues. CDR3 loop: CARTTITGAATGELFF. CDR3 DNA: TGTGCCAGGACGACTATCACAGGGGCCGCCACCGGGGAGCTGTTTTTT.

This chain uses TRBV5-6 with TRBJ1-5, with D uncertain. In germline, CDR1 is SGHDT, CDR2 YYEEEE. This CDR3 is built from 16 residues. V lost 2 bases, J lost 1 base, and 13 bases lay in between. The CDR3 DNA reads TGTGCCAGCAGCTTTTACGGCAGGTCGAGCAATCAGCCCCAGCATTTT. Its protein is CASSFYGRSSNQPQHF.

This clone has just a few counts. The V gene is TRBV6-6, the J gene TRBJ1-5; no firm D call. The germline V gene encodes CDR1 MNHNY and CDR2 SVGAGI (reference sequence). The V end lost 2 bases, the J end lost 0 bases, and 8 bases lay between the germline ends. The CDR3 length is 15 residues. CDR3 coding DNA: TGTGCCAGCAGTTACGCACAGATTAGCAATCAGCCCCAGCATTTT. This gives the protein CASSYAQISNQPQHF.